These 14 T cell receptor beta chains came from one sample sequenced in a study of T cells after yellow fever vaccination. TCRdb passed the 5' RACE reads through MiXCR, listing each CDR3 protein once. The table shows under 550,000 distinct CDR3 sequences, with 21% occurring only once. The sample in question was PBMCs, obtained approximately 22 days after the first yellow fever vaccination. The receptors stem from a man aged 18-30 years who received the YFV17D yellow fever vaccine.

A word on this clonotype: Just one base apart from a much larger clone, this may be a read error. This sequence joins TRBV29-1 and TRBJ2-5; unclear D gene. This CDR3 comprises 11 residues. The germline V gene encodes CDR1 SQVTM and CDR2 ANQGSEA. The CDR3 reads CSVGVTETLYF. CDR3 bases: TGCAGCGTTGGGGTCACGGAGACCCTGTACTTC. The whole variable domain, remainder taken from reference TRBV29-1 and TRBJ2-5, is SAVISQKPSRDICQRGTSLTIQCQVDSQVTMMFWYRQQPGQSLTLIATANQGSEATYESGFVIDKFPISRPNLTFSTLTVSNMSPEDSSIYLCSVGVTETLYFGPGTRLLVL.

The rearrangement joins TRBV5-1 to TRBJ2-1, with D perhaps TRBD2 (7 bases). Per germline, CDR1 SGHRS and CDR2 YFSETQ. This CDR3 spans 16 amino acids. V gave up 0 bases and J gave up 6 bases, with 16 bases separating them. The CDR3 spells CASSLASAGTINEQFF. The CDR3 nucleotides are TGCGCCAGCAGCTTGGCCTCAGCGGGGACAATCAATGAGCAGTTCTTC.

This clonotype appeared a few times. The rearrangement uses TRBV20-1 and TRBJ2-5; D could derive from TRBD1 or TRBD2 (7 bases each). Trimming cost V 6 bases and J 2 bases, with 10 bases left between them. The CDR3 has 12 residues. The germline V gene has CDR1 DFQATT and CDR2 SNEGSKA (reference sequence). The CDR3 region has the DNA TGCAGTGCAGCGGGACAGCAAGAGACCCAGTACTTC. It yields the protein CSAAGQQETQYF.

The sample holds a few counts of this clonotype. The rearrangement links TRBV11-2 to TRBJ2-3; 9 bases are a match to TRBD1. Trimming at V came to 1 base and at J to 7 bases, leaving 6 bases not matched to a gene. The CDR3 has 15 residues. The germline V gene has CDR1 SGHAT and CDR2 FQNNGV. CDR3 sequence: CASSLGTGGANTQYF. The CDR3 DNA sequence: TGTGCCAGCAGCTTAGGTACAGGGGGCGCAAATACGCAGTATTTT.

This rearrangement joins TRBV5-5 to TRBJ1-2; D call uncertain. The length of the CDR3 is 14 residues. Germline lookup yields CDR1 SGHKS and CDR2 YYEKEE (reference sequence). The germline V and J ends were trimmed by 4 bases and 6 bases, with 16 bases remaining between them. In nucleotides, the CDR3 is TGTGCCAGCAGCCCCGAATGGGGAGGCGATGGCTACACCTTC. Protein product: CASSPEWGGDGYTF.

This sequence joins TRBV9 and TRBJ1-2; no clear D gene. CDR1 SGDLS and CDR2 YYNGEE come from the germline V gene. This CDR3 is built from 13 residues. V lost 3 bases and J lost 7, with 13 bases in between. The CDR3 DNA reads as TGTGCCAGCAGCGACCAAACTTTCGGTGGCTACACCTTC. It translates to CASSDQTFGGYTF.

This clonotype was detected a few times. CDR3 sequence (DNA): TGTGCCACCAGTGTGAACAGTCACTATGGCTACACCTTC. It is translated as CATSVNSHYGYTF. The chain links TRBV24-1 to TRBJ1-2, with unresolved D. Germline V CDR1 and CDR2: KGHDR, SFDVKD. The CDR3 has 13 amino acids. V dropped 5 bases and J dropped 3 bases, with 9 bases sitting between them.

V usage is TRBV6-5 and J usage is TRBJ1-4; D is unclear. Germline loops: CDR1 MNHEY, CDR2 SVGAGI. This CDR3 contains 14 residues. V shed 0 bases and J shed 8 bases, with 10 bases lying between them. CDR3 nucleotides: TGTGCCAGCAGTTACTCTTGGGTCGGGGAAAAACTGTTTTTT. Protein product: CASSYSWVGEKLFF.

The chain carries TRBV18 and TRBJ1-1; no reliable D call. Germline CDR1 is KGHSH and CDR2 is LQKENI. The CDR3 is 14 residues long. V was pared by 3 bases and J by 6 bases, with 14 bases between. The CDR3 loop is CASSPGGGTPEAFF. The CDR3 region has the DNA TGTGCCAGCTCACCGGGCGGAGGTACCCCTGAAGCTTTCTTT.

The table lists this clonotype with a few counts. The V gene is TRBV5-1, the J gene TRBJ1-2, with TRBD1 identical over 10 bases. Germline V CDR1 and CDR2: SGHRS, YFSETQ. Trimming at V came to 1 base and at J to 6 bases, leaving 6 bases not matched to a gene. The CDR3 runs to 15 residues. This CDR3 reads CASSLSGTGVDGYTF. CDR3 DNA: TGCGCCAGCAGCTTGTCCGGGACAGGGGTGGATGGCTACACCTTC. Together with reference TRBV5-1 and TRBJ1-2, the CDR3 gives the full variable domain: KAGVTQTPRYLIKTRGQQVTLSCSPISGHRSVSWYQQTPGQGLQFLFEYFSETQRNKGNFPGRFSGRQFSNSRSEMNVSTLELGDSALYLCASSLSGTGVDGYTFGSGTRLTVV.

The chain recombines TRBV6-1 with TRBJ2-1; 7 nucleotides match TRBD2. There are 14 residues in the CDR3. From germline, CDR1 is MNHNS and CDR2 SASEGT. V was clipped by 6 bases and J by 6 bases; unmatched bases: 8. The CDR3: CASRGWEGSNEQFF. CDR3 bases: TGTGCCAGCAGGGGTTGGGAGGGTAGCAATGAGCAGTTCTTC.

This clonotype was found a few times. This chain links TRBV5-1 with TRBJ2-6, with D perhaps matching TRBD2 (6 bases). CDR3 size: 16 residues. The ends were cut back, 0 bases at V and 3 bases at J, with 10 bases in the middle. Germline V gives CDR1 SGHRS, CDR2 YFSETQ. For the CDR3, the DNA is TGCGCCAGCAGCTTGGACCGGGGAGGTGGGGCCAACGTCCTGACTTTC. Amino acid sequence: CASSLDRGGGANVLTF.

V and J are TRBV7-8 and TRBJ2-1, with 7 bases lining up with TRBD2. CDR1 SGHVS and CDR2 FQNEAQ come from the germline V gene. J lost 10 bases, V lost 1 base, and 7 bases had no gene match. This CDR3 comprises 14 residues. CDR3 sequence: CASSLVYLGGEQFF. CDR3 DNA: TGTGCCAGCAGCTTAGTTTATTTGGGAGGGGAGCAGTTCTTC.

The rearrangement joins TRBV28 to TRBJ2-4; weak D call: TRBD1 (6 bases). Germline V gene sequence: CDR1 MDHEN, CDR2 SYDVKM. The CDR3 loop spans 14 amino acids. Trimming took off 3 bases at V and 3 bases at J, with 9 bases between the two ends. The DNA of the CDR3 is TGTGCCAGCAGTTTGGGGGCCGGCAAAAACATTCAGTACTTC. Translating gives CASSLGAGKNIQYF.